Presented here are 11 T cell receptor beta chains from one specimen sequenced in a study of T cells in Graves' hyperthyroidism and ophthalmopathy. RNA transcripts yielded amplified TCR beta CDR3 regions. Using the HTBI primer set, a first-round RT-PCR was run on the TCR CDR3. One entry per CDR3 protein, called by TCRdb with MiXCR from the multiplex PCR reads. The sample holds 280,000 or so distinct CDR3 sequences, roughly 15% seen once. Sequenced: blood. These receptors originate from a woman in her forties or fifties with Graves' hyperthyroidism that later progressed to Graves' ophthalmopathy.

The table lists this clonotype with many counts. This chain joins TRBV4-1 and TRBJ2-7; 8 bases are a match to TRBD1. The germline gives CDR1 MGHRA, CDR2 YSYEKL. V shed 3 bases and J 3 bases; nucleotides not matched to a gene: 7. This CDR3 has 15 amino acids. The CDR3 here is CASSHSTGQGYEQYF. In DNA, the CDR3 is TGCGCCAGCAGCCACTCGACCGGACAGGGCTACGAGCAGTACTTC.

This clonotype was counted ten times or more. V is TRBV20-1 and J is TRBJ2-1; maybe TRBD2 (5 bases). Between the trimmed V and J ends, which lost 8 bases and 6 bases, there was a span of 11 bases. The CDR3 has 11 residues. Germline V gene lookup returns CDR1 DFQATT and CDR2 SNEGSKA (reference sequence). CDR3 sequence: CSSERANEQFF. The CDR3 DNA is TGCAGTTCAGAGAGGGCCAATGAGCAGTTCTTC.

This clonotype showed up many times. V gene TRBV6-1 combines with J gene TRBJ2-7, with a tentative D call TRBD1 (5 bases). V was clipped by 7 bases and J by 6 bases, with 10 bases between them. CDR3 length equals 11 residues. Germline V lookup: CDR1 MNHNS, CDR2 SASEGT. CDR3 bases: TGTGCCAGCACCGACAGTCGCGAGCAGTACTTC. Amino acids: CASTDSREQYF.

The chain employs TRBV20-1 and TRBJ1-5; D possibly corresponds to TRBD1 (5 bases). CDR1 and CDR2 from the germline V gene are DFQATT and SNEGSKA (reference sequence). The CDR3 runs 12 residues. Trimming cost V 4 bases and J 5 bases, with 9 bases left between them. The CDR3 protein is CSANRGDQPQHF. For the CDR3, the DNA is TGCAGTGCTAACCGGGGCGATCAGCCCCAGCATTTT.

This clonotype appeared many times. J is TRBJ1-5 and V is TRBV5-1; D gene uncertain. CDR1 SGHRS and CDR2 YFSETQ come from the germline V gene. V lost 4 bases, J lost 5 bases, and 10 bases lay in between. This CDR3 comprises 13 residues. CDR3 coding DNA: TGCGCCAGCAGCCCTGAGGGAGATCAGCCCCAGCATTTT. It codes for CASSPEGDQPQHF.

At least ten counts were recorded for this clonotype. The chain is built from TRBV3-1 and TRBJ1-6, with D possibly TRBD1 on 5 matching bases. This CDR3 has 15 amino acids. V lost 4 bases and J lost 9, with 16 bases in between. From germline, CDR1 is LGHDT and CDR2 YNNKEL (reference sequence). The CDR3 region is CASSPQGSGVSPLHF. The CDR3 DNA is TGTGCCAGCAGCCCCCAGGGCTCAGGAGTTTCACCCCTCCACTTT.

The sample holds many counts of this clonotype. The chain employs TRBV28 and TRBJ2-7; D gene unclear. Trimming stripped 10 bases from V and 1 base from J, with 14 bases between. The CDR3 is made up of 13 amino acids. Looked up from germline, CDR1 is MDHEN and CDR2 is SYDVKM. The CDR3 spells CATRRDTSYEQYF. DNA for the CDR3: TGTGCCACGCGGCGTGACACATCCTACGAGCAGTACTTC.

This clonotype was seen a handful of times. V gene TRBV20-1 combines with J gene TRBJ1-1, with D perhaps matching TRBD1 (5 bases). This CDR3 comprises 16 residues. V lost 1 base to trimming and J lost 0 bases, with 15 bases between them. Germline CDR1 DFQATT, CDR2 SNEGSKA (reference sequence). The CDR3 DNA reads as TGCAGTGCTAGAGTCAATGGGCAGGGCATGAACACTGAAGCTTTCTTT. As protein: CSARVNGQGMNTEAFF.

This clonotype was counted ten times or more. The chain combines TRBV5-1 with TRBJ2-1, with unresolved D. Germline V gene lookup returns CDR1 SGHRS and CDR2 YFSETQ. The length of the CDR3 is 15 residues. The V gene lost 0 bases and the J gene lost 8 bases, with 15 bases spanning the gap. The CDR3 loop reads CASSLARALGDEQFF. CDR3 coding DNA: TGCGCCAGCAGCTTGGCCAGAGCGCTAGGCGATGAGCAGTTCTTC.

This clonotype has more than one count but fewer than ten. At one of its ends the junction is not consistent with the germline gene, which may arise from a read error. The rearrangement uses TRBV6-1 and TRBJ1-3, with 8 bases matching TRBD1. The germline V gene has CDR1 MNHNS and CDR2 SASEGT. The CDR3 spans 15 residues. The CDR3 DNA sequence: TGTGCCTGCAGTCGACAGGGGAGCTCTGGAAACACCATATATTTT. Residues: CACSRQGSSGNTIYF.

This clonotype was recorded many times. The V call is TRBV5-1, the J call TRBJ2-3; 7 bases line up with TRBD1. J was trimmed by 0 bases and V by 4 bases; bases with no gene match: 14. The V gene's germline CDR1 is SGHRS and CDR2 YFSETQ. This CDR3 spans 18 amino acids. The CDR3 region has the DNA TGCGCCAGCAGCGGTGACAGGGTGCGGAAGAATAGCACAGATACGCAGTATTTT. Protein product: CASSGDRVRKNSTDTQYF.